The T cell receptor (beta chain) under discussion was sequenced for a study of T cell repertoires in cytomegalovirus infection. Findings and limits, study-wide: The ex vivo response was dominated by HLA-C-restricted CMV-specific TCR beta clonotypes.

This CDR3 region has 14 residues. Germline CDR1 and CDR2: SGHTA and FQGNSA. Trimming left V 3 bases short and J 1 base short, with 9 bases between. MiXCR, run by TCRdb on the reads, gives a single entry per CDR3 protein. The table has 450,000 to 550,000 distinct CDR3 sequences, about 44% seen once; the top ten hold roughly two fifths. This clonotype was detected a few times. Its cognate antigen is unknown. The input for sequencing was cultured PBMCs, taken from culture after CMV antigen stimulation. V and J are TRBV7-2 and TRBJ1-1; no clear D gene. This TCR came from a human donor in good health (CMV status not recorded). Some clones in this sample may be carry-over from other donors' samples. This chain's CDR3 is CASSFSGWNTEAFF. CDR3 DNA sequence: TGTGCCAGCAGCTTTTCGGGGTGGAACACTGAAGCTTTCTTT.